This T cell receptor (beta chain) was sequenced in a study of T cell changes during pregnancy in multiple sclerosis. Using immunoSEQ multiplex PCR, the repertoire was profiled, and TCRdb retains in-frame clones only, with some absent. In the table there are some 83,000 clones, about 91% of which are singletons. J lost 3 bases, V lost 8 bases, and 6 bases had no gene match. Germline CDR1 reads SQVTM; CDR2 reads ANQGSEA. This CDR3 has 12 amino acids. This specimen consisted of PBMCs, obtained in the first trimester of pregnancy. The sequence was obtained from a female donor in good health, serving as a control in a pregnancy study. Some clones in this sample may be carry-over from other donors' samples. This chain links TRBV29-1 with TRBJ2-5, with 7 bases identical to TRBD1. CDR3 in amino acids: CSWGQSEETQYF. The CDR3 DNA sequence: TGCAGCTGGGGACAGTCTGAAGAGACCCAGTACTTC. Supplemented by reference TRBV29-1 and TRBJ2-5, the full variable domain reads SAVISQKPSRDICQRGTSLTIQCQVDSQVTMMFWYRQQPGQSLTLIATANQGSEATYESGFVIDKFPISRPNLTFSTLTVSNMSPEDSSIYLCSWGQSEETQYFGPGTRLLVL.